The entry that follows covers one T cell receptor beta chain sequence. This sample was included in a study of blood T cell repertoires in COVID-19. The Seattle site enrolled patients during active infection and followed them longitudinally. This CDR3 spans 18 amino acids. Germline V gene data show CDR1 as LNHDA and CDR2 as SQIVND (reference sequence). V lost 3 bases and J lost 0; bases outside the gene matches: 11. Sequencing used immunoSEQ multiplex PCR; TCRdb keeps in-frame clones, though not all of them. The repertoire holds some 120,000 clones, with approximately 90% as singletons. What was sequenced was peripheral blood. The clonotype originates from a man aged 50 to 59 with COVID-19, enrolled during active disease. The chain links TRBV19 to TRBJ2-1; 7 bases align to TRBD2. CDR3 DNA: TGTGCCAGTAGTATTCCCCGGGGAGGGCTAAGCTCCTACAATGAGCAGTTCTTC. It encodes CASSIPRGGLSSYNEQFF.